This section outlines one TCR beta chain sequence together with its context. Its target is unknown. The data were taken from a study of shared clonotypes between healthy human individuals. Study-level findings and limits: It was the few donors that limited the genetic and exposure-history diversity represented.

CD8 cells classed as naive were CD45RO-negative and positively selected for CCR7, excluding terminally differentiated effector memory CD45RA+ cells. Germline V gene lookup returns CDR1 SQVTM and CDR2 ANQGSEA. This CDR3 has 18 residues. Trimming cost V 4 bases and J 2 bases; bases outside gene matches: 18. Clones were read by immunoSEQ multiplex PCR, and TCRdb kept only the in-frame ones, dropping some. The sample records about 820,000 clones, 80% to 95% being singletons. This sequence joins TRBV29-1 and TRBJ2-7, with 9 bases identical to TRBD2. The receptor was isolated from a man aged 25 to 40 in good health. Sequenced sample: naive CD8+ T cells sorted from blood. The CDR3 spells CSVGGGIDSGSRTYEQYF. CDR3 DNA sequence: TGCAGCGTTGGGGGAGGGATTGATAGCGGGAGTAGGACCTACGAGCAGTACTTC.